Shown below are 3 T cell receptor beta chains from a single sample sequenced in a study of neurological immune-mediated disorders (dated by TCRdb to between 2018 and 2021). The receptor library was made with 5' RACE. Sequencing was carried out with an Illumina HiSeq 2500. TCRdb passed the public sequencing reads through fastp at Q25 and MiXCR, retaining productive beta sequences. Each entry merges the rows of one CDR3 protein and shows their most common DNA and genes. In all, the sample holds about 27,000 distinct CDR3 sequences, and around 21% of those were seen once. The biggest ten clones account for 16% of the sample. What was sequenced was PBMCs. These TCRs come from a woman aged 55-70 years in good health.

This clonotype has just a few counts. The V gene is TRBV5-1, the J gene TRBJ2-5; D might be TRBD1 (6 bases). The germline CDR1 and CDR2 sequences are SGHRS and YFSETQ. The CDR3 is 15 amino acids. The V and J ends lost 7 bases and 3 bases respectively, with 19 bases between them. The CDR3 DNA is TGCGCCAGCGCTAACGACAGGCGTGAGGAAGAGACCCAGTACTTC. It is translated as CASANDRREEETQYF.

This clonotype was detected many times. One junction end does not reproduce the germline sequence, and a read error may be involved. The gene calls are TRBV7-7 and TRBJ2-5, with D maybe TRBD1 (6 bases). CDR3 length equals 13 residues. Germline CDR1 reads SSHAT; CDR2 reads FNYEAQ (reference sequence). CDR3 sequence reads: CASSPGVLETQYF. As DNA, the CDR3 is TGTGCTAGCAGCCCAGGGGTCCTAGAGACCCAGTACTTC.

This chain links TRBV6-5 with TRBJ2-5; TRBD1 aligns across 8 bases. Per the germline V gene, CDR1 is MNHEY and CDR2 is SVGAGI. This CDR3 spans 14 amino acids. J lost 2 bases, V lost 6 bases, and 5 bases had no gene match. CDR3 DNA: TGTGCCAGCAGAATGACAGGGGCTCAAGAGACCCAGTACTTC. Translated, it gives CASRMTGAQETQYF.